The 5 T cell receptor beta chains below all came from one sample that was sequenced in a study of shared clonotypes between healthy human individuals. Repertoires were generated with immunoSEQ multiplex PCR, while TCRdb's copy carries only in-frame clones and drops some. The table records 2 million to 3 million clones, 90% to 95% of them present only once. The sample taken for sequencing was naive CD4+ T cells from PBMCs. Subset denoted: CD45RA+ positively selected. The receptors were sampled from a man younger than 30 in good health. Some clones in this sample may be carry-over from other donors' samples.

The genes are TRBV5-1 and TRBJ2-2; 11 bases align to TRBD1. J lost 6 bases, V lost 4 bases, and 8 bases had no gene match. This CDR3 is 16 amino acids long. Germline V gene sequence: CDR1 SGHRS, CDR2 YFSETQ. As DNA, the CDR3 is TGCGCCAGCAGCCGGACAGGGGGCGCGGGTCCCGGGGAGCTGTTTTTT. Translating it yields CASSRTGGAGPGELFF. Variable domain in full (rest from reference TRBV5-1 and TRBJ2-2): KAGVTQTPRYLIKTRGQQVTLSCSPISGHRSVSWYQQTPGQGLQFLFEYFSETQRNKGNFPGRFSGRQFSNSRSEMNVSTLELGDSALYLCASSRTGGAGPGELFFGEGSRLTVL.

The chain employs TRBV6-5 and TRBJ1-5; possible D gene TRBD1, 5 bases. CDR1 is MNHEY, CDR2 SVGAGI, per germline. The CDR3 is made up of 16 amino acids. V lost 2 bases and J lost 11, with 22 bases in between. The CDR3 nucleotides read TGTGCCAGCAGTTACACCGCCGGGACGTCGGTGGAAGCCCAGCATTTT. Encoded protein: CASSYTAGTSVEAQHF.

This sequence joins TRBV2 and TRBJ2-1; the D is unclear. Germline V gives CDR1 SNHLY, CDR2 FYNNEI. The ends were cut back, 8 bases at V and 4 bases at J, with 9 bases in the middle. The CDR3 consists of 12 residues. The CDR3 region is CASHILYNEQFF. The CDR3 coding sequence is TGTGCCAGCCATATTTTGTACAATGAGCAGTTCTTC.

The rearrangement links TRBV9 to TRBJ2-2, with D perhaps being TRBD1 or TRBD2 (6 bases each). This CDR3 is built from 15 residues. Trimming stripped 7 bases from V and 1 base from J, with 14 bases between. In germline, CDR1 is SGDLS, CDR2 YYNGEE. CDR3 region: CASEGGLLNTGELFF. In DNA form, the CDR3 reads TGTGCCAGCGAGGGGGGACTTCTGAACACCGGGGAGCTGTTTTTT.

The chain is built from TRBV9 and TRBJ2-1, with D perhaps TRBD2 (5 bases). The CDR3 consists of 13 residues. Per germline, CDR1 SGDLS and CDR2 YYNGEE. Trimming removed 2 bases at V and 8 bases at J, with 11 bases between. This CDR3 is CASSVALRDEQFF. Written as DNA, the CDR3 is TGTGCCAGCAGCGTCGCGTTGCGGGATGAGCAGTTCTTC.